These 20 T cell receptor beta chains were all obtained from the same sample, sequenced in a study of T cells in localized non-small cell lung cancer. Libraries were prepared by immunoSEQ multiplex PCR; TCRdb keeps only in-frame clonotypes and omits some of them. The table lists around 100,000 clones, about nine tenths of them singletons. The sample in question was peripheral blood, obtained before any cancer treatment. The receptors here all came from a man between 40 and 70 years old with stage I squamous cell lung carcinoma.

This clone showed up just a few times. The rearrangement links TRBV5-6 to TRBJ1-2; D perhaps matches TRBD1 (5 bases). The CDR3 covers 14 residues. V dropped 4 bases and J dropped 4 bases, with 14 bases sitting between them. CDR1 SGHDT and CDR2 YYEEEE come from the germline V gene. CDR3 region: CASSVPEGSYGYTF. The DNA of the CDR3 is TGTGCCAGCAGCGTCCCTGAGGGGAGCTATGGCTACACCTTC.

Comment on this clone: The germline gene is not matched at one end of the junction; a read error may be the cause. The chain couples TRBV11-3 to TRBJ2-2; weak D call: TRBD1 (5 bases). The CDR3 is 13 residues long. Germline CDR1 reads SGHNT; CDR2 reads YENEEA. In nucleotides, the CDR3 is TGTGCCAGCAGCATAGACAGAACCGGGGAGCTGTTTTTT. Amino acids: CASSIDRTGELFF.

Turning to this clone: A junction boundary mismatches the germline segment, possibly from a read error. The V and J genes are TRBV7-9 and TRBJ2-7; D call uncertain. The CDR3 spans 13 residues. The germline V gene encodes CDR1 SEHNR and CDR2 FQNEAQ (reference sequence). The CDR3 reads CASSLVGRVLDDF. CDR3 coding DNA: TGTGCCAGCAGCTTAGTTGGGCGAGTCCTCGACGACTTC. Combining the CDR3 with reference TRBV7-9 and TRBJ2-7 gives the whole variable domain DTGVSQNPRHKITKRGQNVTFRCDPISEHNRLYWYRQTLGQGPEFLTYFQNEAQLEKSRLLSDRFSAERPKGSFSTLEIQRTEQGDSAMYLCASSLVGRVLDDFGPGTRLTVT.

This clone was picked up a small number of times. The chain has TRBV2 and TRBJ1-1; possible D gene TRBD1, 5 bases. Germline values: CDR1 SNHLY, CDR2 FYNNEI. This CDR3 contains 13 residues. V gave up 6 bases and J gave up 1 base, with 9 bases separating them. The CDR3 reads CASRGEKNTEAFF. DNA for the CDR3: TGTGCCAGCAGGGGGGAAAAGAACACTGAAGCTTTCTTT.

The chain recombines TRBV28 with TRBJ1-5, with D unclear. CDR3 length: 13 amino acids. CDR1 and CDR2 from the germline V gene are MDHEN and SYDVKM. V dropped 8 bases and J dropped 6 bases, with 14 bases sitting between them. This chain's CDR3 is CASGGPPRQPQHF. The CDR3, as DNA: TGTGCCAGCGGTGGGCCGCCGCGTCAGCCCCAGCATTTT.

The chain employs TRBV4-2 and TRBJ2-7, with D unresolved. The CDR3 is made up of 11 amino acids. Trimming removed 0 bases from V and 6 bases from J, with 3 bases in between. Germline CDR1 and CDR2: LGHNA and YNFKEQ. CDR3 sequence reads: CASSQDSEQYF. The CDR3 region has the DNA TGTGCCAGCAGCCAAGACAGCGAGCAGTACTTC.

In the case of this clone: One junction end does not reproduce the germline sequence, and a read error may be involved. CDR3 loop: CASGFRGDTKF. In DNA, the CDR3 is TGTGCTAGTGGTTTCAGGGGGGATACGAAGTTT. V and J are TRBV12-5 and TRBJ1-5; 7 bases map to TRBD1. The CDR3 loop spans 11 amino acids. Germline values: CDR1 LGHNT, CDR2 FRNRAP.

V and J are TRBV7-9 and TRBJ1-3; tentatively, D is TRBD1 (6 bases). CDR3 length: 15 amino acids. Trimming took 5 bases from V and 4 from J, leaving 15 bases between them. Germline CDR1 and CDR2: SEHNR and FQNEAQ (reference sequence). CDR3 in amino acids: CASSNNRVVGNTIYF. The CDR3 DNA follows: TGTGCCAGCAGCAACAACAGGGTGGTCGGAAACACCATATATTTT.

This clone was found once. The chain couples TRBV28 to TRBJ1-2, with 7 bases identical to TRBD1. This CDR3 is built from 13 residues. The V and J ends lost 3 bases and 4 bases, in that order; junction bases with no gene match: 2. The germline CDR1 and CDR2 sequences are MDHEN and SYDVKM. The CDR3 DNA follows: TGTGCCAGCAGTTTGCCAGGGGGCTATGGCTACACCTTC. Its protein product is CASSLPGGYGYTF.

The V gene is TRBV18, the J gene TRBJ1-5, with 8 positions matching TRBD1. The CDR3 runs to 16 residues. Germline V gene lookup returns CDR1 KGHSH and CDR2 LQKENI. The junction had 8 bases not matched to a gene; V was cut back by 3 bases and J by 4 bases. CDR3 DNA sequence: TGTGCCAGCTCACCCACCGGGACAGGACCTAATCAGCCCCAGCATTTT. Protein: CASSPTGTGPNQPQHF. Full variable domain (missing parts from reference TRBV18 and TRBJ1-5): NAGVMQNPRHLVRRRGQEARLRCSPMKGHSHVYWYRQLPEEGLKFMVYLQKENIIDESGMPKERFSAEFPKEGPSILRIQQVVRGDSAAYFCASSPTGTGPNQPQHFGDGTRLSIL.

The CDR3 bases are TGTGCCAGCAGAGACAGGGGTAATTCACCCCTCCACTTT. Translated: CASRDRGNSPLHF. V and J are TRBV27 and TRBJ1-6, with TRBD1 matching over 8 bases. The CDR3 loop spans 13 amino acids. Germline CDR1 and CDR2: MNHEY and SMNVEV (reference sequence). The V segment lost 6 bases and the J segment 6 bases; nucleotides outside the gene matches: 1.

The rearrangement joins TRBV7-2 to TRBJ1-4; TRBD1 is a possible D gene (5 bases). Germline CDR1 SGHTA, CDR2 FQGNSA. There are 16 residues in the CDR3. Trimming took off 5 bases at V and 7 bases at J, with 20 bases between the two ends. CDR3: CASSKNRVGGAEKLFF. The CDR3 nucleotides are TGTGCCAGCAGCAAAAATAGGGTGGGGGGTGCTGAAAAACTGTTTTTT.

The chain carries TRBV28 and TRBJ2-2, with D unclear. V was cut by 1 base and J by 6 bases, with 9 bases left in between. Germline CDR1 is MDHEN and CDR2 is SYDVKM. This CDR3 has 14 amino acids. The DNA of the CDR3 is TGTGCCAGCAGTTTATTCCCGGATGCCGGGGAGCTGTTTTTT. Amino acids: CASSLFPDAGELFF.

This clone was seen only once. The J gene is TRBJ1-3, the V gene TRBV19; D might be TRBD1 (6 bases). Germline CDR1 is LNHDA and CDR2 is SQIVND (reference sequence). The CDR3 has 20 amino acids. V was cut by 5 bases and J by 0 bases, with 26 bases left in between. The CDR3 bases are TGTGCCAGTAGTCCCCGAGTTACAGGGATTAGATCTTCCTCTGGAAACACCATATATTTT. It specifies CASSPRVTGIRSSSGNTIYF.

The chain has TRBV10-1 and TRBJ2-2; 7 nucleotides align to TRBD1. Losses at the gene ends were 8 bases for V and 3 bases for J; bases not matched to a gene: 18. Per germline, CDR1 WNHNN and CDR2 SYGVQD (reference sequence). The CDR3 consists of 18 residues. This CDR3 reads CASPYHREQGRDTGELFF. The CDR3 bases are TGCGCCAGCCCATATCACCGTGAACAGGGGCGGGACACCGGGGAGCTGTTTTTT.

V and J are TRBV7-9 and TRBJ2-7, with 9 bases that match TRBD1. This CDR3 spans 17 amino acids. V lost 5 bases, J lost 5 bases, and 16 bases stayed unmatched. Germline CDR1 SEHNR, CDR2 FQNEAQ (reference sequence). The CDR3 coding sequence is TGTGCCAGCAGCCAACGATCCATGGGACAGGGTCTGGACGAGCAGTACTTC. Translation: CASSQRSMGQGLDEQYF. Drawing the rest from reference TRBV7-9 and TRBJ2-7, the complete variable domain is DTGVSQNPRHKITKRGQNVTFRCDPISEHNRLYWYRQTLGQGPEFLTYFQNEAQLEKSRLLSDRFSAERPKGSFSTLEIQRTEQGDSAMYLCASSQRSMGQGLDEQYFGPGTRLTVT.

This chain joins TRBV2 and TRBJ2-2, with TRBD1 identical over 8 bases. Looked up from germline, CDR1 is SNHLY and CDR2 is FYNNEI. J lost 1 base, V lost 8 bases, and 3 bases had no gene match. The CDR3 covers 14 residues. This CDR3 is CASSGTGNTGELFF. The CDR3 region has the DNA TGTGCCAGCTCCGGGACAGGGAACACCGGGGAGCTGTTTTTT.

The J gene is TRBJ1-3, the V gene TRBV5-1; D remains unclear. The ends were cut back, 1 base at V and 7 bases at J, with 12 bases in the middle. In germline, CDR1 is SGHRS, CDR2 YFSETQ. The CDR3 covers 14 residues. CDR3 amino acids: CASSLYGQDNTIYF. DNA for the CDR3: TGCGCCAGCAGCTTGTACGGGCAGGACAACACCATATATTTT.

The chain combines TRBV7-9 with TRBJ2-7, with D perhaps matching TRBD1 or TRBD2 (5 bases each). CDR3 length: 12 amino acids. Looked up from germline, CDR1 is SEHNR and CDR2 is FQNEAQ (reference sequence). The germline V and J ends were trimmed by 8 bases and 3 bases, with 11 bases remaining between them. The CDR3 sequence is CASFRDGYEQYF. In DNA, the CDR3 is TGTGCCAGCTTTCGGGACGGCTACGAGCAGTACTTC.

The chain recombines TRBV19 with TRBJ1-2; the D is unclear. Germline loops: CDR1 LNHDA, CDR2 SQIVND (reference sequence). V gave up 4 bases and J gave up 3 bases, with 9 bases separating them. The CDR3 sequence is 13 residues long. The CDR3 DNA reads TGTGCCAGTAGTACCAACGAAGACTATGGCTACACCTTC. It yields the protein CASSTNEDYGYTF.